This T cell receptor beta chain stems from a study of T cell responses to AZD1222 COVID-19 vaccine (dated by TCRdb to the early 2020s). At the level of the whole study: AZD1222 recipients with second doses at about 4 weeks or about 12 weeks were pooled, because spike-specific TCR depth and breadth did not differ between schedules. A total of over 230 trial participants underwent TCR sequencing, of whom about 210 received two doses of AZD1222 and about 25 received two doses of the MenACWY control vaccine. Trial participants were enrolled into age subgroups of 18-55, 56-69 and 70-plus years, which contained about 150, 28 and 57 TCR-sequenced participants, respectively.

The CDR3 regions of human TCRbeta chains were analyzed by immunosequencing. As for how the authors treated the data: Repertoire TCRs were checked for matches against a reference library of SARS-CoV-2-specific TCRs that had been generated using the MIRA antigen-specificity platform. Breadth was defined as the fraction of unique TCRs that were SARS-CoV-2-associated, and depth was defined as the fraction of total T cells that were SARS-CoV-2-associated. Using the MIRA data, each spike-specific TCR was assigned both to the spike region to which the TCR was reactive and to a CD4 or CD8 class. Log10-transformed breadth and depth values were compared by one-way ANOVA with Sidak's multiple comparisons tests. TCRdb's version of the immuneACCESS table is confined to in-frame rearrangements and falls short of the full clone set. An unresolved V gene accounts for under half of the shortfall where checked; the remainder is of unknown origin. V, J and clone size reflect that table, while D and trimming were determined from the DNA. In all, the sample holds around 100,000 clones, and roughly 87% of those were seen once. Approximately 15% of the sample comes from the top ten.

The CDR1 and CDR2 encoded by the germline V gene are MGHDK and SYGVNS. CDR3 length: 13 amino acids, cysteine to phenylalanine. The kept DNA is CDR3 alone, 39 bases in frame from the first base. The junction carries 6 bases between V and J, which are trimmed by 3 bases and 1 base respectively. With regard to this clone: This receptor's antigen is unknown. No base qualities exist here, and no much larger clone lies one base off it.

The study at large found these results: Conclusions about previously exposed vaccinees are limited, since just a handful of AZD1222 recipients were seropositive for SARS-CoV-2 at baseline. The 56-69-year group was small, and its depth increase did not reach significance, likely because of low power. Participants were mostly white British, with more females than males. The authors suggested clonal diversity may have been underestimated. Reportedly, close to half of the unique spike-specific TCRs recognized epitopes lying outside the regions that are mutated in the B.1.351 and B.1.1.7 variants. Spike-specific TCR breadth and depth rose significantly after two AZD1222 doses compared with day 0 and with MenACWY recipients. Vaccine-associated CD4 TCRs spanned the whole spike protein, with dominant responses in regions 160-218 and 743-854. Because no samples from the day 14 peak response were available, repertoires could be characterized only after the peak T cell response.

The label giving this sample's time point can be read as: baseline before first vaccination. Vaccinee samples came from UK trials COV001 and COV002, including a single-blind randomized controlled phase 2/3 trial of AZD1222 (ChAdOx1 nCoV-19) in healthy adults. For TCRbeta chain sequencing, PBMC samples from trial participants were taken at day 0 and at day 28 after the second dose. Sequences were derived from peripheral blood, sampled on day 0 of AZD1222 vaccination. This receptor chain uses TRBV25-1 and TRBJ1-1; no D segment can be confidently identified. The TCR originated in an adult in good health. The CDR3 protein is CASSDRGNTEAFF. The nucleotide sequence reads as follows: TGTGCCAGCAGTGATCGGGGGAACACTGAAGCTTTCTTT.